Listed below are T cell receptor beta chains from one sample, sequenced in a study of a mutant IDH1 vaccine in newly diagnosed glioma. No antigen is known for these receptors. TCRdb keeps only in-frame clones here, not all; method: immunoSEQ multiplex PCR. The table has around 56,000 clones, roughly four fifths seen once; the top ten hold more than 3%. Sequenced material: PBMCs, taken from a glioma patient whose treatment included an IDH1 peptide vaccine. The receptors originated from a man aged 25 to 45 with glioma. CDR3s include the opening cysteine and the closing phenylalanine or tryptophan. The order of the fields is J gene, V gene, clone size, D gene, CDR3 DNA, CDR3 protein. The D gene is left open where the match is weak. Size tells how often a clone was seen (once, few, many) or the class of an expanded clone, and some rows leave it out.

>TRBJ1-3|TRBV7-8|-|-
TGTGCCAGCAGCTTAGGAGTACGGGCAGGGACGTCTGGAAACACCATATATTTT
CASSLGVRAGTSGNTIYF
>TRBJ2-7|TRBV7-9|-|-
TGTGCCAGCATCAGACAAGGGTACTCCTACGAGCAGTACTTC
CASIRQGYSYEQYF
>TRBJ1-1|TRBV21-1|-|-
TGTGCCAGCAGCGAGGGTTACACAATTCGCACTGAAGCTTTCTTT
CASSEGYTIRTEAFF
>TRBJ2-1|TRBV7-2|few|-
TGTGCCAGCAGCTTAGGCAGCCTCGCGGGGAATGAGCAGTTCTTC
CASSLGSLAGNEQFF
>TRBJ1-5|TRBV7-2|-|-
TGTGCCAGCAGCTTAGACAGAAATCAGCCCCAGCATTTT
CASSLDRNQPQHF
>TRBJ1-4|TRBV27|-|-
TGTGCCAGCAGTTGGAAAGGGGCTAGTGAAAAACTGTTTTTT
CASSWKGASEKLFF
>TRBJ1-4|TRBV2|few|TRBD1
TGTGCCAGCAGCTCAGGGGGTCGGGTTGAAAAACTGTTTTTT
CASSSGGRVEKLFF
>TRBJ2-5|TRBV2|-|TRBD2
TGTGCCAGCAACTTAGCGGGGGGGAGGCAAGAGACCCAGTACTTC
CASNLAGGRQETQYF
>TRBJ2-5|TRBV7-6|-|TRBD2
TGTGCCAGCAGCGTGATGTCCAGCGGGGGGCCCCAAGAGACCCAGTACTTC
CASSVMSSGGPQETQYF
>TRBJ1-5|TRBV28|-|-
TGTGCCAGCACCGCGTCGCCCAGAAACAATCAGCCCCAGCATTTT
CASTASPRNNQPQHF
>TRBJ2-7|TRBV4-2|-|-
TGTGCCAGCAGCCAAGCAAGCAAGTCATACGAGCAGTACTTC
CASSQASKSYEQYF
>TRBJ1-1|TRBV5-1|few|TRBD1
TGCGCCAGCAGCGGAGAACAGGGGCCGGATACTGAAGCTTTCTTT
CASSGEQGPDTEAFF
>TRBJ2-1|TRBV7-8|-|TRBD2
TGTGCCAGCAGCGTTCGGACTAGCGGGGGCTTAAGCTCCTACAATGAGCAGTTCTTC
CASSVRTSGGLSSYNEQFF
>TRBJ1-6|TRBV7-8|few|TRBD1
TGTGCCAGCAGCGCCCGACAGGGACGATATTCACCCCTCCACTTT
CASSARQGRYSPLHF
>TRBJ1-1|TRBV7-9|-|-
TGTGCCAGCAGCTTAGTAGACACTGAAGCTTTCTTT
CASSLVDTEAFF
>TRBJ1-3|TRBV19|-|-
TGTGCCAGTAGTATAGATGACGGAGACTCTGGAAACACCATATATTTT
CASSIDDGDSGNTIYF
>TRBJ2-7|TRBV29-1|-|-
TGCAGCGTTGAGGTCGGGAACTCCTACGAGCAGTACTTC
CSVEVGNSYEQYF
>TRBJ2-5|TRBV6-5|-|-
TGTGCCAGCAGTCCTCAAGAGACCCAGTACTTC
CASSPQETQYF
>TRBJ1-6|TRBV19|few|TRBD1
TGTGCCAGTACCGACAGGGGGCTTTCACCCCTCCACTTT
CASTDRGLSPLHF
>TRBJ2-1|TRBV25-1|-|-
TGTGCCAGCAGTGATATAATTACAGGGAGCAATGAGCAGTTCTTC
CASSDIITGSNEQFF
>TRBJ1-2|TRBV10-2|-|-
TGCGCCAGCAGAGGACAGAGCCCTAACTATGGCTACACCTTC
CASRGQSPNYGYTF
>TRBJ2-1|TRBV29-1|-|-
TGCAGCGTGACGGGGAACAGGGGAGGAGTATCCTACAATGAGCAGTTCTTC
CSVTGNRGGVSYNEQFF
>TRBJ1-2|TRBV6-6|once|-
TGTGCCAGCAGTTACGGATCAGGGCAGGTTTTTGGCTACACCTTC
CASSYGSGQVFGYTF
>TRBJ2-3|TRBV6-4|-|TRBD2
TGTGCCAGCAGTCGTAGCGGGGGGGGCCACAGATACGCAGTATTT
CASSRSGGGHRYAVF
>TRBJ1-5|TRBV7-2|once|-
TGTGCCAGCAGCTTCGCAGAAGCATCGGGGTATAGCAATCAGCCCCAGCATTTT
CASSFAEASGYSNQPQHF